A single sample gave rise to the 5 T cell receptor beta chains below, sequenced in a study of shared clonotypes between healthy human individuals. Produced via immunoSEQ multiplex PCR; TCRdb's table is partial and in-frame only. This table holds approximately 530,000 clones, around 95% found once. The sequenced material came from naive CD4+ T cells sorted from blood. Subset reported: CD45RA+ positively selected. The origin of the receptors is a woman aged 25 to 39 in good health.

J is TRBJ2-7 and V is TRBV11-1, with 9 bases that match TRBD1. CDR3 size: 14 residues. Trimming took 5 bases from V and 4 from J; bases not matched to a gene: 6. Germline V gives CDR1 SGHAT, CDR2 FQDESV (reference sequence). The chain's CDR3 is CASSTDRGRYEQYF. The CDR3 DNA follows: TGTGCCAGCAGCACCGACAGGGGGAGATACGAGCAGTACTTC.

The chain links TRBV6-5 to TRBJ1-2, with a tentative D call TRBD1 (5 bases). CDR3 length equals 13 residues. V was pared by 6 bases and J by 6 bases, with 14 bases between. CDR1 is MNHEY, CDR2 SVGAGI, per germline. CDR3 in DNA: TGTGCCAGCAGACCCTTTGACAGAGATGGCTACACCTTC. This encodes CASRPFDRDGYTF.

The chain carries TRBV27 and TRBJ1-2; D remains ambiguous. Germline loops: CDR1 MNHEY, CDR2 SMNVEV (reference sequence). The CDR3 consists of 14 residues. Trimming stripped 8 bases from V and 5 bases from J, with 18 bases between. CDR3 sequence (DNA): TGTGCCAGCGGAGGGAGCAGAGCCCCTTATGGCTACACCTTC. Translated: CASGGSRAPYGYTF.

The chain couples TRBV18 to TRBJ1-1, with D unclear. Trimming stripped 3 bases from V and 4 bases from J, with 12 bases between. CDR3 length: 14 residues. Germline values: CDR1 KGHSH, CDR2 LQKENI. The CDR3 DNA is TGTGCCAGCTCACCGGACCGGCTAGGCACTGAAGCTTTCTTT. Amino acid sequence: CASSPDRLGTEAFF.

In this sample, this clone turned up a few times. This CDR3 is also generated by other DNA sequences in the sample. This chain joins TRBV19 and TRBJ1-5; TRBD1 might be the D (5 bases). Deletions cut 1 base from V and 4 bases from J, with 5 bases between. The CDR3 is 13 residues long. Germline V gene sequence: CDR1 LNHDA, CDR2 SQIVND (reference sequence). The CDR3: CASSIGGNQPQHF. The CDR3 DNA follows: TGTGCCAGTAGTATAGGGGGGAATCAGCCCCAGCATTTT. The full variable domain, its missing parts supplied by reference TRBV19 and TRBJ1-5, is DGGITQSPKYLFRKEGQNVTLSCEQNLNHDAMYWYRQDPGQGLRLIYYSQIVNDFQKGDIAEGYSVSREKKESFPLTVTSAQKNPTAFYLCASSIGGNQPQHFGDGTRLSIL.